These 26 T cell receptor beta chains came from one sample sequenced in a study of preoperative IRX-2 immunotherapy in early breast cancer. The protocol was immunoSEQ multiplex PCR, while the TCRdb copy is restricted to in-frame clones and leaves out a portion. The sample carries roughly 30,000 clones, around 83% recorded once. Stated treatment: preoperative locoregional IRX-2 cytokine immunotherapy. The starting material was lymph node tissue, obtained from a patient treated with IRX-2 immunotherapy. The source of these receptors is a human donor with breast cancer.

The genes are TRBV15 and TRBJ1-4; no clear D. CDR3 size: 14 residues. V lost 4 bases to trimming and J lost 8 bases, with 14 bases between them. The germline gives CDR1 LNHNV, CDR2 YYDKDF (reference sequence). The CDR3, as DNA: TGTGCCACCAGCAACCGGGCCCTGGTAGAAAAACTGTTTTTT. Protein product: CATSNRALVEKLFF.

The J gene is TRBJ1-5, the V gene TRBV15; no clear D gene. CDR1 is LNHNV and CDR2 is YYDKDF in the germline V gene (reference sequence). V lost 0 bases, J lost 3 bases, and 9 bases lay in between. The CDR3 runs to 15 residues. The CDR3 DNA is TGTGCCACCAGCAGAGAAGGACTTACCAATCAGCCCCAGCATTTT. This codes for CATSREGLTNQPQHF. Together with reference TRBV15 and TRBJ1-5, the CDR3 gives the full variable domain: DAMVIQNPRYQVTQFGKPVTLSCSQTLNHNVMYWYQQKSSQAPKLLFHYYDKDFNNEADTPDNFQSRRPNTSFCFLDIRSPGLGDTAMYLCATSREGLTNQPQHFGDGTRLSIL.

The V and J genes are TRBV11-3 and TRBJ2-1, with 8 bases that match TRBD1. The CDR3 spans 17 residues. V was clipped by 5 bases and J by 6 bases; unmatched bases: 15. Germline values: CDR1 SGHNT, CDR2 YENEEA. CDR3 sequence: CASSHRGSSIPFNEQFF. The CDR3 coding sequence is TGTGCCAGCAGCCACAGGGGGAGCAGCATCCCGTTCAATGAGCAGTTCTTC.

The gene calls are TRBV6-8 and TRBJ2-4; 10 bases map to TRBD1. Germline-derived CDR1 and CDR2 are MNHGY and SAAAGT. The CDR3 is 14 amino acids. J was trimmed by 8 bases and V by 10 bases; bases with no gene match: 11. The DNA of the CDR3 is TGTGCCATACAACCCGGGACAGGGGATGACATTCAGTACTTC. It is translated as CAIQPGTGDDIQYF.

The genes are TRBV10-3 and TRBJ2-7; D is perhaps TRBD1 (6 bases). CDR3 length: 12 amino acids. V lost 10 bases, J lost 2 bases, and 12 bases lay in between. Germline CDR1 reads ENHRY; CDR2 reads SYGVKD. CDR3 in amino acids: CATRTDAYEQYF. The CDR3 nucleotides read TGTGCCACCAGGACAGACGCCTACGAGCAGTACTTC.

Notes on this clone: An end of the junction differs from the germline gene, which may be a read error. The genes are TRBV6-7 and TRBJ2-1; 7 nucleotides align to TRBD2. TRBV6-7 is classed as an ORF, of uncertain function. This CDR3 is built from 13 residues. In nucleotides, the CDR3 is TGTGCCAGCAGCCCCCTAGCGGTTCATGAACAGTTCTTC. Amino acids: CASSPLAVHEQFF.

J is TRBJ1-3 and V is TRBV6-8, with unresolved D. In germline, CDR1 is MNHGY, CDR2 SAAAGT. Trimming removed 5 bases at V and 0 bases at J, with 8 bases between. This CDR3 spans 14 amino acids. The CDR3 protein is CASSDQTSGNTIYF. DNA for the CDR3: TGTGCCAGCAGTGACCAAACCTCTGGAAACACCATATATTTT.

The chain uses TRBV29-1 and TRBJ2-1, with D hard to call. Germline CDR1 is SQVTM and CDR2 is ANQGSEA. Trimming left V 3 bases short and J 2 bases short, with 17 bases between. The CDR3 is 16 amino acids. The CDR3 region is CSVEGYSPLAYNEQFF. In DNA, the CDR3 is TGCAGCGTTGAGGGTTACTCCCCCCTCGCCTACAATGAGCAGTTCTTC.

This chain uses TRBV30 with TRBJ1-2, with D tentatively TRBD1 (5 bases). Germline V CDR1 and CDR2: GTSNPN, SVGIG (reference sequence). The V and J ends lost 0 bases and 6 bases respectively, with 11 bases between them. This CDR3 has 13 amino acids. As DNA, the CDR3 is TGTGCCTGGAGTGTATGGGGGGTTAATGGCTACACCTTC. Amino acid sequence: CAWSVWGVNGYTF. Full variable domain (missing parts from reference TRBV30 and TRBJ1-2): SQTIHQWPATLVQPVGSPLSLECTVEGTSNPNLYWYRQAAGRGLQLLFYSVGIGQISSEVPQNLSASRPQDRQFILSSKKLLLSDSGFYLCAWSVWGVNGYTFGSGTRLTVV.

J is TRBJ2-5 and V is TRBV15, with D possibly TRBD2 on 6 matching bases. Germline-derived CDR1 and CDR2 are LNHNV and YYDKDF (reference sequence). The CDR3 runs to 15 residues. Trimming removed 2 bases from V and 5 bases from J, with 15 bases in between. In DNA, the CDR3 is TGTGCCACCAGCAGATTAATGGGGGGTCGGGAGACCCAGTACTTC. Translated: CATSRLMGGRETQYF.

This chain links TRBV1 with TRBJ2-2; no DNA check was done on the table's D call, TRBD2. TRBV1 is shown as a pseudogene. The CDR3 runs to 17 residues. The CDR3 here is CASSQTAGVRDTGELFF. As DNA, the CDR3 is TGCGCCAGCAGCCAAACGGCGGGAGTACGGGACACCGGGGAGCTGTTTTTT.

V usage is TRBV6-8 and J usage is TRBJ1-3, with D perhaps matching TRBD1 (5 bases). The CDR3 runs to 15 residues. V was trimmed by 6 bases and J by 4 bases, leaving 16 bases between them. From germline, CDR1 is MNHGY and CDR2 SAAAGT. The DNA for the CDR3 is TGTGCCAGCAGACCCGAAAGGGGAAGAGGAAACACCATATATTTT. Translation gives CASRPERGRGNTIYF.

The genes are TRBV10-3 and TRBJ1-5; D remains ambiguous. The CDR3 spans 15 residues. The germline gives CDR1 ENHRY, CDR2 SYGVKD. With 10 bases removed from V and 1 base from J, the gap between germline ends came to 17 bases. This CDR3 is CATLEARKSNQPQHF. The CDR3 coding sequence is TGTGCCACCCTCGAGGCGAGGAAGAGCAATCAGCCCCAGCATTTT.

In nucleotides, the CDR3 is TGTGCCACCAGCAGAGATAGGACAGGGGGTTCACCCCTCCACTTT. Amino acid sequence: CATSRDRTGGSPLHF. The chain links TRBV15 to TRBJ1-6; 10 bases align to TRBD1. V lost 0 bases to trimming and J lost 9 bases; unmatched junction nucleotides: 2. CDR1 and CDR2 (germline): LNHNV, YYDKDF (reference sequence). This CDR3 contains 15 residues.

V and J are TRBV28 and TRBJ2-7; possible D gene TRBD1, 7 bases. Germline CDR1 MDHEN, CDR2 SYDVKM. V was pared by 2 bases and J by 2 bases, with 16 bases between. The CDR3 is made up of 16 amino acids. CDR3: CASSLGGGGAAYEQYF. The CDR3 nucleotides are TGTGCCAGCAGTTTAGGTGGAGGGGGCGCCGCCTACGAGCAGTACTTC.

This clone appeared a few times. The rearrangement links TRBV19 to TRBJ2-7, with unresolved D. The CDR3 consists of 13 residues. V was trimmed by 5 bases and J by 2 bases, leaving 10 bases between them. Germline CDR1 is LNHDA and CDR2 is SQIVND (reference sequence). Here the CDR3 reads CASSPPWPYEQYF. CDR3 DNA: TGTGCCAGTAGTCCCCCGTGGCCCTACGAGCAGTACTTC.

This CDR3 reads CASSHHPTGHNEQFF. For the CDR3, the DNA is TGCGCCAGCAGCCACCACCCGACAGGGCACAATGAGCAGTTCTTC. The chain carries TRBV23-1 and TRBJ2-1; 7 nucleotides align to TRBD1. TRBV23-1 is an ORF, with its function uncertain. The CDR3 totals 15 residues. V trimming: 6 bases; J trimming: 5 bases; junction bases outside the gene matches: 10.

This clone was observed a single time. The junction departs from germline at one end; a sequencing error may be responsible. This chain connects TRBV6-8 to TRBJ2-5; 7 nucleotides match TRBD1. Looked up from germline, CDR1 is MNHGY and CDR2 is SAAAGT. The CDR3 runs to 14 residues. The CDR3 sequence: CAISGGQRQETQYF. CDR3 DNA sequence: TGTGCCATCAGTGGGGGACAGAGACAAGAGACCCAGTACTTC.

V is TRBV6-8 and J is TRBJ2-7, with a weak D call TRBD1 (6 bases). Germline lookup yields CDR1 MNHGY and CDR2 SAAAGT. The CDR3 consists of 16 residues. V lost 7 bases, J lost 0 bases, and 19 bases lay in between. The CDR3 protein is CASNDVQQGYSYEQYF. CDR3 DNA: TGTGCCAGCAACGACGTACAACAGGGATACTCCTACGAGCAGTACTTC.

V is TRBV19 and J is TRBJ1-5, with 7 nucleotides matching TRBD1. The germline CDR1 and CDR2 sequences are LNHDA and SQIVND (reference sequence). After removal of 7 bases from V and 5 bases from J, the junction contained 8 bases not matched to a gene. The CDR3 spans 14 residues. CDR3 nucleotide sequence: TGTGCCAGTAACCCAAGCACAGGGGATCAGCCCCAGCATTTT. Its translation is CASNPSTGDQPQHF. Supplemented by reference TRBV19 and TRBJ1-5, the full variable domain reads DGGITQSPKYLFRKEGQNVTLSCEQNLNHDAMYWYRQDPGQGLRLIYYSQIVNDFQKGDIAEGYSVSREKKESFPLTVTSAQKNPTAFYLCASNPSTGDQPQHFGDGTRLSIL.

V and J are TRBV18 and TRBJ1-3; 9 bases match TRBD1. Germline-derived CDR1 and CDR2 are KGHSH and LQKENI. The V gene end was trimmed by 6 bases and the J gene end by 3 bases; junction bases not matched to a gene: 9. The CDR3 is made up of 16 amino acids. The chain's CDR3 is CASSSRGQGIGNTIYF. The CDR3 DNA follows: TGTGCCAGCTCGAGTAGGGGACAGGGCATTGGAAACACCATATATTTT.

The V and J genes are TRBV28 and TRBJ2-1; 9 bases fit TRBD1. This CDR3 has 13 residues. V lost 6 bases, J lost 8 bases, and 5 bases stayed unmatched. Germline V gene lookup returns CDR1 MDHEN and CDR2 SYDVKM. The CDR3 region is CASRGTGYHEQFF. Here the CDR3 DNA reads TGTGCCAGCAGGGGGACAGGGTACCATGAGCAGTTCTTC. The whole variable domain, remainder taken from reference TRBV28 and TRBJ2-1, is DVKVTQSSRYLVKRTGEKVFLECVQDMDHENMFWYRQDPGLGLRLIYFSYDVKMKEKGDIPEGYSVSREKKERFSLILESASTNQTSMYLCASRGTGYHEQFFGPGTRLTVL.

The sample holds a few counts of this clone. The chain uses TRBV15 and TRBJ1-1; a possible D gene is TRBD1 (6 bases). This CDR3 has 14 residues. With 5 bases removed from V and 2 bases from J, the gap between germline ends came to 12 bases. Germline-derived CDR1 and CDR2 are LNHNV and YYDKDF (reference sequence). In DNA, the CDR3 is TGTGCCACCAGCGGATTAGGGGGAAACACTGAAGCTTTCTTT. Encoded protein: CATSGLGGNTEAFF.

DNA of the CDR3: TGTGCCAGCAGTTTATTCGGTTGGGGGGGCGGCGAGCAGTACTTC. This gives the protein CASSLFGWGGGEQYF. V gene TRBV27 combines with J gene TRBJ2-7, with D possibly matching TRBD2 (7 bases). With 1 base removed from V and 6 bases from J, the gap between germline ends came to 16 bases. The germline V gene has CDR1 MNHEY and CDR2 SMNVEV (reference sequence). The CDR3 consists of 15 residues.

This clone was counted only a few times. The chain joins TRBV19 to TRBJ2-2; no definite D call. The germline V and J ends were trimmed by 4 bases and 4 bases, with 16 bases remaining between them. The CDR3 totals 16 residues. In germline, CDR1 is LNHDA, CDR2 SQIVND (reference sequence). CDR3 sequence (DNA): TGTGCCAGTAGTACCTCCTCTAGTTCGGTCACCGGGGAGCTGTTTTTT. Residues: CASSTSSSSVTGELFF.

The CDR3 DNA reads TGTGCCAGCAGTTCAAGGGGGCGGGGGACTGAAGCTTTCTTT. Protein sequence: CASSSRGRGTEAFF. The chain couples TRBV6-8 to TRBJ1-1; TRBD1 agrees at 7 bases. Trimming cost V 4 bases and J 5 bases; bases outside gene matches: 7. The CDR3 covers 14 residues. Germline values: CDR1 MNHGY, CDR2 SAAAGT.